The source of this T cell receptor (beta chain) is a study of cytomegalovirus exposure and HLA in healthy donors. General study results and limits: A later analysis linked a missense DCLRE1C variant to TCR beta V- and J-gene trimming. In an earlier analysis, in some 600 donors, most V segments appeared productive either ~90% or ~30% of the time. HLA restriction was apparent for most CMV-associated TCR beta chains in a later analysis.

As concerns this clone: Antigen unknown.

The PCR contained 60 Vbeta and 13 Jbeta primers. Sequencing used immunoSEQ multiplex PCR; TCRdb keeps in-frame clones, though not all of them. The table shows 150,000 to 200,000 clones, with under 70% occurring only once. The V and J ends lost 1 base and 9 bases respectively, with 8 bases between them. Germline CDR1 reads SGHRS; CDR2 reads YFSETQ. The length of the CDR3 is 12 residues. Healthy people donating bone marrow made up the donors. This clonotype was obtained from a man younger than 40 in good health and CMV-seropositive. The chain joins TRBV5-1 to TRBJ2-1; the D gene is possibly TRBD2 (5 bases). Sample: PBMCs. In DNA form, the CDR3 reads TGCGCCAGCAGCTTGACGGGGAGTGAGCAGTTCTTC. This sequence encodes CASSLTGSEQFF.